This T cell receptor beta chain was found in a study of blood T cell repertoires in COVID-19 (dated by TCRdb to between 2020 and 2021). Notes on the research overall: The collaborator samples originated in the United States, Italy and Spain and spanned the acute and convalescent phases of COVID-19. The material from the prospective study consisted of cDNA or gDNA derived from T cells, B-cell-depleted T cells, or PBMCs. The samples were drawn from two sources: the first 160 participants of the ongoing ImmuneRACE study, and 950 to 1,500 subjects contributed by 6 global collaborators. The repertoires were made available in a free public database intended to serve as a resource for research on the immune response to SARS-CoV-2. Deeply sampled blood TCRbeta repertoires from subjects exposed to, actively infected with, or recovered from COVID-19 were included in the dataset. Where available, HLA class I and class II types were taken from metadata supplied by the sample provider and were not determined by assay-based typing. Nearly every sample came with metadata listing a de-identified subject ID, COVID-19 status, age in years and sex. The research as a whole found: The quantity of clinical and demographic metadata differed by source and by participant and was supplied without curation.

TCRbeta CDR3 regions were amplified from genomic DNA using the immunoSEQ Assay, a bias-controlled multiplex PCR. The authors processed their data as follows. Within the assay, amplification of reference gene primers was used to estimate how many nucleated cells each sample contained. To quantify the absolute abundance of each unique TCRbeta CDR3 rearrangement, sequence reads were collapsed and filtered. For each sample, productive Simpson clonality was calculated as the square root of Simpson's diversity index across productive rearrangements. TCRdb obtained this table from immuneACCESS and retained in-frame rearrangements with V and J assigned. These tables miss some clones; where compared with another copy, unresolved V genes account for less than half of the shortfall, and the remainder is unexplained. The V and J calls and clone size are taken from that table; D and trimming were inferred from the DNA. The sample includes more than 200,000 clones, with under 95% observed a single time. Jointly, the top ten make up approximately 2% of the sample.

The germline V gene encodes CDR1 PRHDT and CDR2 FYEKMQ (reference sequence). The CDR3 holds 16 amino acids from the cysteine to the phenylalanine. Only the CDR3 part of the read is kept: 48 bases, read in frame from the first base. Germline trimming: 5 bases from V, 0 bases from J; junction bases outside gene matches: 7. Participants in the prospective study were aged roughly 18 to 89 years, lived in about two dozen United States geographic areas, and enrolled through a virtual design. In the prospective study, participants were assigned to cohorts based on the clinical history participants reported in a screening survey and a study questionnaire. For ImmuneRACE Cohort 3, a participant was defined as recovered based on two consecutive negative NP/OP PCR tests, clearance by a healthcare professional, or resolution of symptoms. In the prospective study, mobile phlebotomists collected whole blood, serum and a nasopharyngeal or oropharyngeal swab from each participant. Prospective study participants could optionally give additional blood draws and questionnaires over a 2-month period. Before DNA extraction, blood samples from the prospective study were shipped at room temperature or frozen.

This clone was recorded only once. There is no known antigen for this receptor. Within one base of it there is no much larger clone, and no base qualities were kept. Sequences were obtained from PBMCs or T cells enriched from blood (not recorded which). The chain employs TRBV13 and TRBJ2-1, and TRBD1 matches 7 of the central bases. This TCR was sampled from a woman younger than 35 who had recovered from COVID-19. The DNA is as follows: TGTGCCAGCAGCACAAAGCAGGGGGTCTCCTACAATGAGCAGTTCTTC. Translated, this is CASSTKQGVSYNEQFF.